Shown below are 29 T cell receptor beta chains from a single sample sequenced in a study of shared clonotypes between healthy human individuals. Generated by immunoSEQ multiplex PCR, the TCRdb table keeps only in-frame clones and is missing some. The sample has about 2 million clones, about 95% seen once. Naive-designated CD8 cells lacked CD45RO, were positively enriched for CCR7, and omitted terminally differentiated effector memory CD45RA+ cells. The sample was naive CD8+ T cells sorted from blood. The receptors were sampled from a man between 18 and 29 years old in good health.

V is TRBV6-4 and J is TRBJ2-1; D is undetermined. The CDR3 runs to 15 residues. The germline CDR1 and CDR2 sequences are MRHNA and SNTAGT. V lost 5 bases and J lost 0, with 11 bases in between. The CDR3 spells CASSPYASSYNEQFF. CDR3 DNA sequence: TGTGCCAGCAGTCCGTACGCCAGCTCCTACAATGAGCAGTTCTTC.

This chain joins TRBV29-1 and TRBJ1-2; D ambiguous. CDR1 SQVTM and CDR2 ANQGSEA come from the germline V gene. This CDR3 has 12 residues. Trimming cost V 2 bases and J 4 bases, with 8 bases left between them. CDR3 DNA sequence: TGCAGCGTTGAACGGGGATCCTATGGCTACACCTTC. The encoded protein is CSVERGSYGYTF.

The chain employs TRBV4-1 and TRBJ2-7; D is unclear. Per germline, CDR1 MGHRA and CDR2 YSYEKL. Trimming took off 4 bases at V and 5 bases at J, with 12 bases between the two ends. The CDR3 extends over 13 amino acids. The CDR3 here is CASSPAIGHEQYF. The CDR3 nucleotides read TGCGCCAGCAGCCCGGCGATCGGCCACGAGCAGTACTTC.

The rearrangement links TRBV29-1 to TRBJ2-3; 8 bases line up with TRBD1. The V gene end was trimmed by 7 bases and the J gene end by 4 bases; junction bases not matched to a gene: 10. Germline values: CDR1 SQVTM, CDR2 ANQGSEA. This CDR3 has 14 residues. Here the CDR3 DNA reads TGCAGCGCATCAGGACAGGGTATGGCAGATACGCAGTATTTT. It translates to CSASGQGMADTQYF.

The chain joins TRBV7-8 to TRBJ2-7; D gene unclear. The V end was cut by 2 bases, the J end by 4 bases, with 15 bases between. Germline CDR1 is SGHVS and CDR2 is FQNEAQ. The CDR3 is 15 amino acids. CDR3 loop: CASSLLDRVGYEQYF. The CDR3, as DNA: TGTGCCAGCAGCTTACTGGACCGGGTAGGGTACGAGCAGTACTTC.

V usage is TRBV29-1 and J usage is TRBJ1-1, with unresolved D. Between the trimmed V and J ends, which lost 3 bases and 0 bases, there was a span of 11 bases. Germline V gene data show CDR1 as SQVTM and CDR2 as ANQGSEA. CDR3 length: 14 residues. The CDR3 nucleotides are TGCAGCGTTGAGGCAGCCTTACTGAACACTGAAGCTTTCTTT. Its translation: CSVEAALLNTEAFF.

This clone appeared once. This chain links TRBV15 with TRBJ2-2; TRBD2 might be the D (5 bases). V was clipped by 3 bases and J by 4 bases, with 15 bases between them. This CDR3 spans 16 amino acids. Germline CDR1 reads LNHNV; CDR2 reads YYDKDF (reference sequence). CDR3 DNA sequence: TGTGCCACCAGCAGCCTACTAGGCGTTAGCACCGGGGAGCTGTTTTTT. Protein product: CATSSLLGVSTGELFF.

The chain joins TRBV13 to TRBJ2-5; D is perhaps TRBD2 (6 bases). CDR1 is PRHDT and CDR2 is FYEKMQ in the germline V gene (reference sequence). Trimming took off 0 bases at V and 2 bases at J, with 10 bases between the two ends. The CDR3 contains 15 residues. In DNA, the CDR3 is TGTGCCAGCAGCTTAGGGGCGGGACGTCAAGAGACCCAGTACTTC. Protein sequence: CASSLGAGRQETQYF.

The CDR3 DNA reads TGTGCCAGCAGCGACGACAGGAACTATGGCTACACCTTC. This encodes CASSDDRNYGYTF. The chain employs TRBV5-4 and TRBJ1-2, with a weak D call TRBD1 (6 bases). V gave up 4 bases and J gave up 2 bases, with 9 bases separating them. Germline CDR1 is SGHNT and CDR2 is YYREEE (reference sequence). CDR3 length: 13 residues.

In regard to this clone: The sample has other DNA sequences that encode this CDR3 too. The chain couples TRBV27 to TRBJ2-7; D might be TRBD2 (7 bases). The V end lost 3 bases, the J end lost 4 bases, and 13 bases lay between the germline ends. The length of the CDR3 is 14 residues. CDR1 and CDR2 (germline): MNHEY, SMNVEV (reference sequence). The CDR3 region has the DNA TGTGCCAGCAGTTTGCGGGGGCCAAATTACGAGCAGTACTTC. Protein: CASSLRGPNYEQYF.

The V call is TRBV5-4, the J call TRBJ2-7; D is unresolved. Per germline, CDR1 SGHNT and CDR2 YYREEE (reference sequence). V lost 1 base and J 2 bases, leaving 10 bases between the germline ends. This CDR3 has 14 residues. In nucleotides, the CDR3 is TGTGCCAGCAGCTTGAAGGTCGGCCCCTACGAGCAGTACTTC. Its protein is CASSLKVGPYEQYF.

The chain joins TRBV6-4 to TRBJ2-1, with 10 bases aligning to TRBD2. Germline V gene lookup returns CDR1 MRHNA and CDR2 SNTAGT. This CDR3 region has 15 residues. J gave up 8 bases and V 0 bases, and 4 bases lay outside the gene matches. The CDR3 loop is CASSDSPSGGDEQFF. CDR3 DNA sequence: TGTGCCAGCAGTGACTCTCCTAGCGGGGGTGATGAGCAGTTCTTC.

The chain couples TRBV25-1 to TRBJ2-5; TRBD2 matches at 13 bases. Germline CDR1 and CDR2: MGHDK and SYGVNS. V trimming: 7 bases; J trimming: 4 bases; junction bases outside the gene matches: 6. This CDR3 comprises 15 residues. Written as DNA, the CDR3 is TGTGCCAGCACTTGGACTAGCGGGGGTGTAGAGACCCAGTACTTC. The encoded protein is CASTWTSGGVETQYF. Variable domain in full (rest from reference TRBV25-1 and TRBJ2-5): EADIYQTPRYLVIGTGKKITLECSQTMGHDKMYWYQQDPGMELHLIHYSYGVNSTEKGDLSSESTVSRIRTEHFPLTLESARPSHTSQYLCASTWTSGGVETQYFGPGTRLLVL.

This clone was detected only once. Other DNA sequences in the same sample also yield this CDR3. The chain has TRBV6-5 and TRBJ1-1, with a possible D match to TRBD1 (5 bases). This CDR3 is 13 amino acids long. Germline CDR1 and CDR2: MNHEY and SVGAGI. V was cut by 0 bases and J by 5 bases, with 7 bases left in between. The CDR3 bases are TGTGCCAGCAGTTACTCTCAGGGAACTGAAGCTTTCTTT. It yields the protein CASSYSQGTEAFF.

This clone was observed once. V is TRBV28 and J is TRBJ2-5; 7 nucleotides align to TRBD2. This CDR3 has 15 residues. Germline-derived CDR1 and CDR2 are MDHEN and SYDVKM. J lost 2 bases, V lost 5 bases, and 8 bases had no gene match. The CDR3 DNA is TGTGCCAGCAGTCCCCTCGGGACTATGCAAGAGACCCAGTACTTC. Protein: CASSPLGTMQETQYF.

J is TRBJ2-3 and V is TRBV7-6, with 7 bases that match TRBD1. The V gene end was trimmed by 2 bases and the J gene end by 4 bases; junction bases not matched to a gene: 3. Germline V gives CDR1 SGHVS, CDR2 FNYEAQ. The CDR3 runs 14 residues. CDR3 sequence (DNA): TGTGCCAGCAGCTTACGAGGGGGCCCAGATACGCAGTATTTT. Amino acid sequence: CASSLRGGPDTQYF.

The chain has TRBV27 and TRBJ1-2; TRBD1 matches 11 bases. Germline lookup yields CDR1 MNHEY and CDR2 SMNVEV (reference sequence). The CDR3 runs to 14 residues. V lost 6 bases and J lost 5; bases outside the gene matches: 5. This CDR3 reads CASSRTGGAYGYTF. DNA of the CDR3: TGTGCCAGCAGCCGGACAGGGGGCGCTTATGGCTACACCTTC.

The genes are TRBV6-5 and TRBJ2-7, with D possibly TRBD2 on 6 matching bases. Germline lookup yields CDR1 MNHEY and CDR2 SVGAGI. The CDR3 consists of 14 residues. Deletions cut 6 bases from V and 3 bases from J, with 15 bases between. The CDR3, as DNA: TGTGCCAGCAGGGGACTTGCGAATGACTACGAGCAGTACTTC. This gives the protein CASRGLANDYEQYF.

A single count supports this clone. The V call is TRBV19, the J call TRBJ1-4, with a possible D match to TRBD1 (5 bases). The germline V gene has CDR1 LNHDA and CDR2 SQIVND (reference sequence). The CDR3 extends over 15 amino acids. Trimming took off 6 bases at V and 7 bases at J, with 18 bases between the two ends. The CDR3 bases are TGTGCCAGTAGCGCACAAGGGACCGGAGGTGAAAAACTGTTTTTT. It yields the protein CASSAQGTGGEKLFF.

The DNA of the CDR3 is TGTGCCAGCAGCTTATCTTGGGCTAGCGGGAAATTATACGAGCAGTACTTC. This gives the protein CASSLSWASGKLYEQYF. The gene calls are TRBV7-8 and TRBJ2-7, with 9 bases matching TRBD2. V trimming: 2 bases; J trimming: 4 bases; junction bases outside the gene matches: 12. Germline CDR1 is SGHVS and CDR2 is FQNEAQ. This CDR3 contains 17 residues.

The rearrangement uses TRBV11-2 and TRBJ2-7; D possibly corresponds to TRBD2 (5 bases). V was pared by 3 bases and J by 1 base, with 7 bases between. Germline lookup yields CDR1 SGHAT and CDR2 FQNNGV. This CDR3 is 13 amino acids long. In nucleotides, the CDR3 is TGTGCCAGCAGCTTGTGGGAGTCCTACGAGCAGTACTTC. Translating it yields CASSLWESYEQYF.

The V and J genes are TRBV4-1 and TRBJ2-4, with no clear D. Germline CDR1 is MGHRA and CDR2 is YSYEKL. The CDR3 sequence is 15 residues long. The V end lost 1 base, the J end lost 4 bases, and 11 bases lay between the germline ends. This CDR3 reads CASSQVMARKNIQYF. The CDR3 DNA follows: TGCGCCAGCAGCCAAGTAATGGCCAGAAAAAACATTCAGTACTTC.

The J gene is TRBJ1-1, the V gene TRBV2, with D maybe TRBD1 (6 bases). Germline values: CDR1 SNHLY, CDR2 FYNNEI. The CDR3 is made up of 11 amino acids. With 8 bases removed from V and 11 bases from J, the gap between germline ends came to 15 bases. The CDR3: CASHDQGKAFF. DNA for the CDR3: TGTGCCAGCCACGATCAGGGGAAGGCTTTCTTT. The entire variable domain, with the rest obtained from reference TRBV2 and TRBJ1-1, is as follows: EPEVTQTPSHQVTQMGQEVILRCVPISNHLYFYWYRQILGQKVEFLVSFYNNEISEKSEIFDDQFSVERPDGSNFTLKIRSTKLEDSAMYFCASHDQGKAFFGQGTRLTVV.

This chain links TRBV27 with TRBJ2-7, with 7 bases lining up with TRBD1. The length of the CDR3 is 15 residues. Germline V gene data show CDR1 as MNHEY and CDR2 as SMNVEV (reference sequence). Trimming at V came to 4 bases and at J to 4 bases, leaving 10 bases not matched to a gene. The DNA for the CDR3 is TGTGCCAGCAGTTCCCGGACAGGTATGGGATACGAGCAGTACTTC. It encodes CASSSRTGMGYEQYF.

This clone was seen more than once but under ten times. CDR3 region: CASSHTPGREQYF. As DNA, the CDR3 is TGTGCCAGCAGCCATACTCCAGGGAGGGAGCAGTACTTC. V usage is TRBV14 and J usage is TRBJ2-7, with D possibly matching TRBD2 (6 bases). Deletions cut 3 bases from V and 7 bases from J, with 13 bases between. Germline V gives CDR1 SGHDN, CDR2 FVKESK. The CDR3 length is 13 residues.

Details on this clone: The identical CDR3 is also encoded by other nucleotide sequences in the sample. This chain links TRBV5-6 with TRBJ2-1; 8 bases line up with TRBD2. With 0 bases clipped from V and 4 bases from J, the junction kept 3 bases outside the gene matches. Germline-derived CDR1 and CDR2 are SGHDT and YYEEEE. The length of the CDR3 is 15 residues. In DNA form, the CDR3 reads TGTGCCAGCAGCTTGGCTCTAGCGGGTTACAATGAGCAGTTCTTC. Translated: CASSLALAGYNEQFF.

V usage is TRBV6-5 and J usage is TRBJ1-1; 7 nucleotides align to TRBD1. With V trimmed by 5 bases and J by 0 bases, 6 bases remained unmatched. Germline CDR1 and CDR2: MNHEY and SVGAGI. This CDR3 contains 15 residues. The CDR3 bases are TGTGCCAGCAGTCCTCCCGGGACAGTGAACACTGAAGCTTTCTTT. Amino acid sequence: CASSPPGTVNTEAFF.

The V gene is TRBV9, the J gene TRBJ2-5; 8 bases are a match to TRBD1. Germline loops: CDR1 SGDLS, CDR2 YYNGEE. The V gene end was trimmed by 4 bases and the J gene end by 4 bases; junction bases not matched to a gene: 9. This CDR3 comprises 15 residues. The chain's CDR3 is CASSSSGGGGETQYF. DNA for the CDR3: TGTGCCAGCAGCTCCTCAGGGGGCGGAGGAGAGACCCAGTACTTC.

The chain recombines TRBV11-2 with TRBJ1-3; weak D call: TRBD1 (5 bases). CDR3 size: 15 residues. The V end was cut by 1 base, the J end by 2 bases, with 9 bases between. Germline V gene sequence: CDR1 SGHAT, CDR2 FQNNGV. CDR3 region: CASSLAPGTGNTIYF. The CDR3 region has the DNA TGTGCCAGCAGCTTAGCTCCAGGGACTGGAAACACCATATATTTT.